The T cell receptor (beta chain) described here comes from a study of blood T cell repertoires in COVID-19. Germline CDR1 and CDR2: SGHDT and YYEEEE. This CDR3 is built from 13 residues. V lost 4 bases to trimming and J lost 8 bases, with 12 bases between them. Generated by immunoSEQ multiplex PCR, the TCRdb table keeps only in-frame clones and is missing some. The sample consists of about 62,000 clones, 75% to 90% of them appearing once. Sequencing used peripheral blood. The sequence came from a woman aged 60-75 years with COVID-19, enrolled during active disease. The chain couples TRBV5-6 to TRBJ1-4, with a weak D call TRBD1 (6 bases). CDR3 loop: CASSLSRGEKLFF. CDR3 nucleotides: TGTGCCAGCAGCCTTTCAAGGGGGGAAAAACTGTTTTTT.